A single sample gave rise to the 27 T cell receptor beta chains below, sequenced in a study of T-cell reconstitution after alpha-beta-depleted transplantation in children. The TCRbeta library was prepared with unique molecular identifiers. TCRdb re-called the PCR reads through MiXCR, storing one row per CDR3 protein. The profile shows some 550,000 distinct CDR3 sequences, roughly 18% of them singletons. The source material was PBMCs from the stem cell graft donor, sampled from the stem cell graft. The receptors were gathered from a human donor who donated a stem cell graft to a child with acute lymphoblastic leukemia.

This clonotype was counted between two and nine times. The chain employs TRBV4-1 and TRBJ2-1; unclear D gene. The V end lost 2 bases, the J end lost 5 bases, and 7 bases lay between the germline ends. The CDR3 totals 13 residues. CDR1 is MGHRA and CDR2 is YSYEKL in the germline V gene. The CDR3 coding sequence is TGCGCCAGCAGCCAACACATTGACAATGAGCAGTTCTTC. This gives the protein CASSQHIDNEQFF.

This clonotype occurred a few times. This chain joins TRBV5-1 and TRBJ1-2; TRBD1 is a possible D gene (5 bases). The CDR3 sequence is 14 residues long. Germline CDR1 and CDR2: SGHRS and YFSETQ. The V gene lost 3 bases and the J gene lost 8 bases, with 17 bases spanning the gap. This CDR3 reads CASSSGTGSGGYTF. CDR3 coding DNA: TGCGCCAGCAGCTCCGGGACGGGAAGCGGGGGCTACACCTTC.

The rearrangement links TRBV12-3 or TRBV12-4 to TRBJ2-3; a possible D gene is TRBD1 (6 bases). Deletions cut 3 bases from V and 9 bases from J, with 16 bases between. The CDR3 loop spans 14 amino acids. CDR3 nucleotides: TGTGCCAGCAGTTTTCTGGAGGCCCAGGGGACGCAGTATTTT. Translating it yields CASSFLEAQGTQYF.

The CDR3 here is CASSLLSGSAYNEQFF. The CDR3 bases are TGCGCCAGCAGCTTGTTGAGCGGGAGCGCTTACAATGAGCAGTTCTTC. The J gene is TRBJ2-1, the V gene TRBV5-1; 8 bases agree with TRBD2. From germline, CDR1 is SGHRS and CDR2 YFSETQ. There are 16 residues in the CDR3. V shed 1 base and J 4 bases; nucleotides not matched to a gene: 7.

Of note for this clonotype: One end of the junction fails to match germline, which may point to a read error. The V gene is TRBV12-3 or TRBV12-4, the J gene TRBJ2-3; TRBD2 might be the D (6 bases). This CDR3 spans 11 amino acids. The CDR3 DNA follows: TGTGCCAGCAGTTCCGGGACTGTCTCGGATTTT. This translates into CASSSGTVSDF.

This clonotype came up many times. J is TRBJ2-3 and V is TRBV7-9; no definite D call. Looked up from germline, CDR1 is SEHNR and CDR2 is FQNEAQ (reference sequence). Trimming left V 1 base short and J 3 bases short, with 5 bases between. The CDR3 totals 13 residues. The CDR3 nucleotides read TGTGCCAGCAGCTTAGTTGGTACAGATACGCAGTATTTT. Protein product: CASSLVGTDTQYF.

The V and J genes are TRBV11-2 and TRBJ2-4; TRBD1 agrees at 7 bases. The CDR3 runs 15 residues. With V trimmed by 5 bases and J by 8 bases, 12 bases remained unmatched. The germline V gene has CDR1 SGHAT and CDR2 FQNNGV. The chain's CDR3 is CASSRPQGVQDIQYF. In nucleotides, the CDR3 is TGTGCCAGCAGCCGACCTCAGGGGGTCCAGGACATTCAGTACTTC. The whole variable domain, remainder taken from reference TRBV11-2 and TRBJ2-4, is EAGVAQSPRYKIIEKRQSVAFWCNPISGHATLYWYQQILGQGPKLLIQFQNNGVVDDSQLPKDRFSAERLKGVDSTLKIQPAKLEDSAVYLCASSRPQGVQDIQYFGAGTRLSVL.

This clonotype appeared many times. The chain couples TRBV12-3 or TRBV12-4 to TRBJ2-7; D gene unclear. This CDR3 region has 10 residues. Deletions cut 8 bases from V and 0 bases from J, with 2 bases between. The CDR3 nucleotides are TGTGCCAGCGGCTCCTACGAGCAGTACTTC. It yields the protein CASGSYEQYF.

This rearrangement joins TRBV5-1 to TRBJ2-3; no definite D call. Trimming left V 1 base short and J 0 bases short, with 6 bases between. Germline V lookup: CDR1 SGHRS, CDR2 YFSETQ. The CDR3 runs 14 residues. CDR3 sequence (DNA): TGCGCCAGCAGCTTGCTGTTTAGCACAGATACGCAGTATTTT. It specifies CASSLLFSTDTQYF.

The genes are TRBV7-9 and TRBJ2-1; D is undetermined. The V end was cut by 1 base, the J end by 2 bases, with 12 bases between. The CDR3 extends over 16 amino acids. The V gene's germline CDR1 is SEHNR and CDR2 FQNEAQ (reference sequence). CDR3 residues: CASSLEMWQTYNEQFF. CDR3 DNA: TGTGCCAGCAGCTTAGAGATGTGGCAGACCTACAATGAGCAGTTCTTC. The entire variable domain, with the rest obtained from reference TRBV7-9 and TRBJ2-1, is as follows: DTGVSQNPRHKITKRGQNVTFRCDPISEHNRLYWYRQTLGQGPEFLTYFQNEAQLEKSRLLSDRFSAERPKGSFSTLEIQRTEQGDSAMYLCASSLEMWQTYNEQFFGPGTRLTVL.

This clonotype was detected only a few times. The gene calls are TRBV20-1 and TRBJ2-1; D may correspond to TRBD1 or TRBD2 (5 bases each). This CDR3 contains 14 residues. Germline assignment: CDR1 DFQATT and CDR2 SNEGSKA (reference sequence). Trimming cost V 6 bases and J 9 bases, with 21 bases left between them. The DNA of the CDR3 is TGCAGTGCCCCAGGGACGCTAGTCGGTTTTGAGCAGTTCTTC. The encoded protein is CSAPGTLVGFEQFF.

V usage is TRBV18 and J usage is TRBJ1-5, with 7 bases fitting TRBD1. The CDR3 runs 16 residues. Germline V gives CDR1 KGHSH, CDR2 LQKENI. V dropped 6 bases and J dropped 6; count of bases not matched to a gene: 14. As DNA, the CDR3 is TGTGCCAGCTCCCCAAGAACAGGGGCGGGTAGTCAGCCCCAGCATTTT. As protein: CASSPRTGAGSQPQHF.

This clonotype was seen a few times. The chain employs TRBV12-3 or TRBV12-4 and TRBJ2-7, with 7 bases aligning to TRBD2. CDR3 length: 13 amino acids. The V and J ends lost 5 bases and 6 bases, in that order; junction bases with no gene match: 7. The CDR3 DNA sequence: TGTGCCAGCAGTCCGGGAGGTATGTTCGAGCAGTACTTC. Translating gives CASSPGGMFEQYF.

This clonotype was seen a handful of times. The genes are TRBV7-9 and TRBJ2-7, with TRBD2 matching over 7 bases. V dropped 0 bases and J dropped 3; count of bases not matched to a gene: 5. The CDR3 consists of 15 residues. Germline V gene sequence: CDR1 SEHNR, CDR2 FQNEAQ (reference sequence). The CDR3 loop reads CASSLAGTIGYEQYF. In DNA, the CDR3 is TGTGCCAGCAGCTTAGCCGGGACTATTGGCTACGAGCAGTACTTC.

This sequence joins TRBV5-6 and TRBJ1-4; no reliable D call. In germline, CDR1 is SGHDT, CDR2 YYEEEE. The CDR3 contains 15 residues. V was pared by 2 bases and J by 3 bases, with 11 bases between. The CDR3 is CASSLLGPANEKLFF. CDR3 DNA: TGTGCCAGCAGCTTATTAGGGCCAGCTAATGAAAAACTGTTTTTT.

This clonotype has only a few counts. DNA for the CDR3: TGCGCCAGCGGGCGAAAAGGGGGCACAGATACGCAGTATTTT. It specifies CASGRKGGTDTQYF. V is TRBV10-2 and J is TRBJ2-3; a possible D gene is TRBD1 (5 bases). Looked up from germline, CDR1 is WSHSY and CDR2 is SAAADI. This CDR3 region has 14 residues. The V and J ends lost 8 bases and 1 base respectively, with 13 bases between them.

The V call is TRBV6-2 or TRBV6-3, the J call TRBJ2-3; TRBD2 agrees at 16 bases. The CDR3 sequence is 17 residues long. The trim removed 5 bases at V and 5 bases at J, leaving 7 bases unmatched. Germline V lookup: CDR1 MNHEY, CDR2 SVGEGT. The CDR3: CASSLLGTSGREDTQYF. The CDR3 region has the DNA TGTGCCAGCAGTCTCCTCGGGACTAGCGGGAGGGAAGATACGCAGTATTTT.

The CDR3 region is CASSEASGRGGYEQYF. CDR3 sequence (DNA): TGTGCCAGCAGTGAGGCTAGCGGGAGGGGTGGCTACGAGCAGTACTTC. The chain combines TRBV6-1 with TRBJ2-7; 12 nucleotides agree with TRBD2. Germline V lookup: CDR1 MNHNS, CDR2 SASEGT. The CDR3 extends over 16 amino acids. The J segment lost 3 bases and the V segment lost 3 bases, leaving 6 bases of the junction unmatched.

The CDR3 sequence: CASSGSLAGYDEQFF. The CDR3 nucleotides are TGTGCCAGCAGCGGATCACTAGCGGGATATGATGAGCAGTTCTTC. The V call is TRBV9, the J call TRBJ2-1; 10 bases map to TRBD2. CDR1 is SGDLS and CDR2 is YYNGEE in the germline V gene. With 3 bases clipped from V and 8 bases from J, the junction kept 8 bases outside the gene matches. The CDR3 extends over 15 amino acids.

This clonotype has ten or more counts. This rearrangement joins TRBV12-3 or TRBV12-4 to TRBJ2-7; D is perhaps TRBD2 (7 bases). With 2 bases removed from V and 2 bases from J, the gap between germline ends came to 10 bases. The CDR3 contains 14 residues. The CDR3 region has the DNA TGTGCCAGCAGTTTAAAGGGGGGGACCTACGAGCAGTACTTC. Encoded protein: CASSLKGGTYEQYF.

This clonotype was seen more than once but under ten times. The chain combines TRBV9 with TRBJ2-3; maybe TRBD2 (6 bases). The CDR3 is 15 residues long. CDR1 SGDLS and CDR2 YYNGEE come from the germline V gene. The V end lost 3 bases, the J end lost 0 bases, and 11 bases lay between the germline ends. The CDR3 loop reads CASSARGGSTDTQYF. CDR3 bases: TGTGCCAGCAGCGCCCGTGGAGGGAGCACAGATACGCAGTATTTT.

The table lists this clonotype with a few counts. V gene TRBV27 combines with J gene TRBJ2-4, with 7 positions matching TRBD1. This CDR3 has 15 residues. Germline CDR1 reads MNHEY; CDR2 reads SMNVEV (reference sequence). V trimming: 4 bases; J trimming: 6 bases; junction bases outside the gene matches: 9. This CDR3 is CASSSTLGGPNIQYF. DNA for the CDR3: TGTGCCAGCAGTTCTACCCTAGGGGGCCCAAACATTCAGTACTTC.

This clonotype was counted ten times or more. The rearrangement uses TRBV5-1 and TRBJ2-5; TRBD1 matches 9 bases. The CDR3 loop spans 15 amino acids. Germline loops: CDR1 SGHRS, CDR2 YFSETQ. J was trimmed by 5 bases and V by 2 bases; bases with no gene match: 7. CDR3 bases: TGCGCCAGCAGCTTTGGGGACAGGGACCCTGAGACCCAGTACTTC. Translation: CASSFGDRDPETQYF. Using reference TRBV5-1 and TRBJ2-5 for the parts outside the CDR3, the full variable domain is KAGVTQTPRYLIKTRGQQVTLSCSPISGHRSVSWYQQTPGQGLQFLFEYFSETQRNKGNFPGRFSGRQFSNSRSEMNVSTLELGDSALYLCASSFGDRDPETQYFGPGTRLLVL.

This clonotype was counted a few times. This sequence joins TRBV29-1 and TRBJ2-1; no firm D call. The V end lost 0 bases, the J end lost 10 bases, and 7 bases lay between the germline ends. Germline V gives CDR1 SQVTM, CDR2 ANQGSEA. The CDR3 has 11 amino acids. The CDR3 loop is CSVEDLREQFF. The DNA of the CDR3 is TGCAGCGTTGAAGATTTACGGGAGCAGTTCTTC.

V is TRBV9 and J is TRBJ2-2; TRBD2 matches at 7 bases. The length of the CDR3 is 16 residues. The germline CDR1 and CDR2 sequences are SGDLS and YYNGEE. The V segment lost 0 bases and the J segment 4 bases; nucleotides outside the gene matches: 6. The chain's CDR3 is CASSVVASGGTGELFF. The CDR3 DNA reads TGTGCCAGCAGCGTAGTTGCTAGCGGAGGCACCGGGGAGCTGTTTTTT.

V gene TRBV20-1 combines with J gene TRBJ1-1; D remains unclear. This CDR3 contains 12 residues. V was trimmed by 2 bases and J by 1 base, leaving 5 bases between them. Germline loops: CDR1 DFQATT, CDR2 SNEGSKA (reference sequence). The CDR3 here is CSARSENTEAFF. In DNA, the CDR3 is TGCAGTGCTAGATCCGAGAACACTGAAGCTTTCTTT.

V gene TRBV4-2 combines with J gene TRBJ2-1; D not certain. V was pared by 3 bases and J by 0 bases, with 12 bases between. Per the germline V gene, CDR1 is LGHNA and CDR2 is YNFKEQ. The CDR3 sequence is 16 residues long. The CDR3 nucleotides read TGTGCCAGCAGCCACCTTTACTCAGACTCCTACAATGAGCAGTTCTTC. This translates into CASSHLYSDSYNEQFF.